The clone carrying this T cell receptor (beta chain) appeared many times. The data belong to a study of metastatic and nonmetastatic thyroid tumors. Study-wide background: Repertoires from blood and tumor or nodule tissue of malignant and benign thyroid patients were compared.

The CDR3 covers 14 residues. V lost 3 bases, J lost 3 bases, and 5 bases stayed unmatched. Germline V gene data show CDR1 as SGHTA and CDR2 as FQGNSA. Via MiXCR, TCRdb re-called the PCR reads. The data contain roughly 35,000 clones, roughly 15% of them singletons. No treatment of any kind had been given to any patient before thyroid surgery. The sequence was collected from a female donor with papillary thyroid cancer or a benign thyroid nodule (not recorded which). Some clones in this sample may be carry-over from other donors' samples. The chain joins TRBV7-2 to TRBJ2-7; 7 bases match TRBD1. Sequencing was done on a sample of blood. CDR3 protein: CASSFLRDSYEQYF. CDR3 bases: TGTGCCAGCAGCTTCCTCCGGGACAGCTACGAGCAGTACTTC.